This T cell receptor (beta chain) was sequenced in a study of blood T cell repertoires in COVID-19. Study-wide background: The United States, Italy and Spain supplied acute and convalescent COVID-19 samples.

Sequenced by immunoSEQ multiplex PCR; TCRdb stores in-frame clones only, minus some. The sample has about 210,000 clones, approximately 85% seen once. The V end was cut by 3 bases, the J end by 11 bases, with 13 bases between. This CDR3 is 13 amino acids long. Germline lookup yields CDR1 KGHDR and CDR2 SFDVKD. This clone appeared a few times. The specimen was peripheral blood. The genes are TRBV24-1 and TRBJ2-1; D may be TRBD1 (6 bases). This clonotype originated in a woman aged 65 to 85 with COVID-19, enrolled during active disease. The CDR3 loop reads CATSDMTGSQQFF. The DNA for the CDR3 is TGTGCCACCAGTGATATGACAGGATCTCAGCAGTTCTTC.